These 8 T cell receptor beta chains share one sample of origin, sequenced in a study of blood T cells in healthy people across ages. It was with a sample-barcoded 5' primer and a J-beta primer mix that a second PCR of roughly 7 to 12 cycles was run. TCRdb processed the 5' RACE reads anew with MiXCR; each CDR3 protein has one entry. The sample records some 1 million distinct CDR3 sequences, 35% to 50% being singletons. Sequencing used blood. These receptors came from a woman aged 60-75 years in good health.

This clonotype occurred many times. J is TRBJ2-7 and V is TRBV12-3 or TRBV12-4, with D maybe TRBD1 (6 bases). The CDR3 is 12 residues long. V was cut by 6 bases and J by 2 bases, with 8 bases left in between. In DNA, the CDR3 is TGTGCCAGCAGCCGGGACACCTACGAGCAGTACTTC. Residues: CASSRDTYEQYF.

DNA for the CDR3: TGTGCCACCTCCTCGAGGGGACAGGGGCCATTTACTACCTATGGCTACACCTTC. Its protein product is CATSSRGQGPFTTYGYTF. This chain links TRBV2 with TRBJ1-2; 10 bases align to TRBD1. In germline, CDR1 is SNHLY, CDR2 FYNNEI. The CDR3 is 18 amino acids. Unmatched junction bases numbered 21, after V lost 10 bases and J lost 4 bases.

V is TRBV28 and J is TRBJ2-5, with D perhaps TRBD1 or TRBD2 (5 bases each). V was pared by 5 bases and J by 11 bases, with 15 bases between. Germline CDR1 is MDHEN and CDR2 is SYDVKM. The CDR3 runs to 12 residues. CDR3 in DNA: TGTGCCAGCAGTGTCTCGGGGAAGGGGCAGTACTTC. Its protein product is CASSVSGKGQYF.

This clonotype was counted a few times. The chain combines TRBV28 with TRBJ2-7, with D unresolved. V shed 7 bases and J shed 3 bases, with 10 bases lying between them. Germline V gene data show CDR1 as MDHEN and CDR2 as SYDVKM. CDR3 length: 12 amino acids. CDR3 bases: TGTGCCAGCACCCTCCCCGGCTACGAGCAGTACTTC. Residues: CASTLPGYEQYF.

This clonotype turned up a few times. The chain uses TRBV27 and TRBJ2-1, with 9 bases identical to TRBD1. The CDR3 is made up of 14 amino acids. With V trimmed by 11 bases and J by 2 bases, 7 bases remained unmatched. Germline V lookup: CDR1 MNHEY, CDR2 SMNVEV (reference sequence). The DNA of the CDR3 is TGTGCCCCCCACCGGGACAGGGCCTACAATGAGCAGTTCTTC. Translating it yields CAPHRDRAYNEQFF.

This rearrangement joins TRBV20-1 to TRBJ2-5; 7 nucleotides line up with TRBD2. Germline CDR1 is DFQATT and CDR2 is SNEGSKA (reference sequence). The trim removed 0 bases at V and 4 bases at J, leaving 5 bases unmatched. This CDR3 region has 14 residues. The CDR3 DNA reads as TGCAGTGCTAGAGATCGACTAGCATCAGAGACCCAGTACTTC. It translates to CSARDRLASETQYF.

This chain joins TRBV12-3 or TRBV12-4 and TRBJ2-7; D gene unclear. Trimming pared 3 bases from V and 5 bases from J, leaving 8 bases between. This CDR3 is 12 amino acids long. This CDR3 is CASSFRADEQYF. DNA for the CDR3: TGTGCCAGCAGTTTTAGGGCAGACGAGCAGTACTTC.

V and J are TRBV7-9 and TRBJ2-3, with D tentatively TRBD2 (5 bases). Deletions cut 1 base from V and 1 base from J, with 12 bases between. This CDR3 comprises 16 residues. Germline V gives CDR1 SEHNR, CDR2 FQNEAQ (reference sequence). CDR3 residues: CASSLDGQRGTDTQYF. Here the CDR3 DNA reads TGTGCCAGCAGCTTAGACGGCCAGAGGGGCACAGATACGCAGTATTTT.